This TCR beta chain was retrieved from a study of OX40 agonist ivuxolimab in advanced cancers. V dropped 5 bases and J dropped 10; count of bases not matched to a gene: 9. This CDR3 contains 15 residues. Germline CDR1 and CDR2: SEHNR and FQNEAQ (reference sequence). Data came from immunoSEQ multiplex PCR; TCRdb stores just in-frame clones and leaves some out. The table records approximately 41,000 clones, around 89% of them present only once. The source of this sequence is an adult with an advanced solid tumor such as melanoma, head and neck, liver or kidney cancer. The V call is TRBV7-9, the J call TRBJ2-1; 12 bases align to TRBD1. The input for sequencing was CD4+ or CD8+ T cells sorted from blood, taken in a trial of the OX40 agonist ivuxolimab. The CDR3 reads CASSGWDRGRDEQFF. CDR3 coding DNA: TGTGCCAGCAGCGGATGGGACAGGGGGCGCGACGAGCAGTTCTTC. Combining the CDR3 with reference TRBV7-9 and TRBJ2-1 gives the whole variable domain DTGVSQNPRHKITKRGQNVTFRCDPISEHNRLYWYRQTLGQGPEFLTYFQNEAQLEKSRLLSDRFSAERPKGSFSTLEIQRTEQGDSAMYLCASSGWDRGRDEQFFGPGTRLTVL.